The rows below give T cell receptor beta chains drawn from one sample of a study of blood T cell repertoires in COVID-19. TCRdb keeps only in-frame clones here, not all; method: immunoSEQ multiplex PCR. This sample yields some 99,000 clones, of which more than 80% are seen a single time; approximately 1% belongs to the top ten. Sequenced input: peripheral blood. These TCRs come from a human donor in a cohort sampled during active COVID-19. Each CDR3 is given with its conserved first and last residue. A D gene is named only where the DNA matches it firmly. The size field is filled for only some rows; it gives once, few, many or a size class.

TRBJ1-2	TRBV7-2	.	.	CASSLGPGNYGYTF
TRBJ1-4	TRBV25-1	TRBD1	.	CASSEYRVRGPEKLFF
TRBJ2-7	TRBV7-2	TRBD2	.	CASSPFASGRHEQYF
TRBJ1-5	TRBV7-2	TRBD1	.	CASSPSPGTGNNQPQHF
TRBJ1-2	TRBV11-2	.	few	CASSLDGQGYYGYTF
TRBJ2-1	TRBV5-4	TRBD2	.	CASSYRTSGSSYNEQFF
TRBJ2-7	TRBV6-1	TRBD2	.	CASSEIAGSSYEQYF
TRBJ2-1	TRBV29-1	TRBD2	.	CSVEDGTKLEQFF
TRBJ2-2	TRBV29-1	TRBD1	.	CSARTGGATGELFF
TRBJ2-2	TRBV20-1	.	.	CSASTVSTGELFF
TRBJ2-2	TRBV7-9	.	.	CASSLKLVTGELFF
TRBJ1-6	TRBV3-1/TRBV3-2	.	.	CASSQGGLSVNSPLHF
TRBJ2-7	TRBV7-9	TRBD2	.	CASSLGTSDSYEQYF
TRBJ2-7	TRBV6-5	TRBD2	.	CASSRTSGSYEQYF
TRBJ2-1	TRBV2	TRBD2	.	CASSASGSSYNEQFF
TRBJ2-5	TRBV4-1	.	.	CASSLSGQGGQETQYF
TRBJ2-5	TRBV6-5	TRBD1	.	CASSSRDRWAGETQYF
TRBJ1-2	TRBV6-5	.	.	CASRKAGVANYGYTF
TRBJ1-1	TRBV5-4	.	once	CASSLTGNTEAFF
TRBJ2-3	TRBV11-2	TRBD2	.	CASSTRGGIGDTQYF
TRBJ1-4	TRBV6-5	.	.	CASSYSSTNEKLFF
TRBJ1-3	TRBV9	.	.	CASSVASSGNTIYF
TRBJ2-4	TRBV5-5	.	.	CASSLTSSKNIQYF
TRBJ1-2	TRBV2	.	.	CASTRRPDTFYGYTF
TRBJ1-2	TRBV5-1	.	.	CASRDGQPYGYTF
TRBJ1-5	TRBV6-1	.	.	CASSDQGKAQPQHF
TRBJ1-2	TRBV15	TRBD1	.	CATSRDADRVDYGYTF
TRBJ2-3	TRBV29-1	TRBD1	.	CSAGQGAITDTQYF
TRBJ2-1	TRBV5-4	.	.	CASAGTARDEQFF
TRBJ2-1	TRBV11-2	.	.	CASTLSGILNEQFF
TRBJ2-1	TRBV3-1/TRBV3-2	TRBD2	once	CASSQGASGRVGRVQFF
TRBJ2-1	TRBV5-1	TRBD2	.	CASSLTSGSSYNEQFF
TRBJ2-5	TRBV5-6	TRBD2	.	CASSLGGLAGALVTQYF